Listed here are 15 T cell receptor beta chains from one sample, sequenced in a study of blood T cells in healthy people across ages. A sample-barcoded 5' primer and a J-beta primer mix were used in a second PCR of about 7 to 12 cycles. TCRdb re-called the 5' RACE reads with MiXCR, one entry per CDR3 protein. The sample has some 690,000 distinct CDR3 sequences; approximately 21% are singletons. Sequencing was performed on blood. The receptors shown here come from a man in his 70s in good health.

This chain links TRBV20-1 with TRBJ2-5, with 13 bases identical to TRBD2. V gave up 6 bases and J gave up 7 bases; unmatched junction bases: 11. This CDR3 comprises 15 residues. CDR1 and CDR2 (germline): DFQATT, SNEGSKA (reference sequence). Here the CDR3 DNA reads TGCAGTGCCCCCTCGACTAGCGGGAGGTTCGGGACCCAGTACTTC. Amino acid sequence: CSAPSTSGRFGTQYF.

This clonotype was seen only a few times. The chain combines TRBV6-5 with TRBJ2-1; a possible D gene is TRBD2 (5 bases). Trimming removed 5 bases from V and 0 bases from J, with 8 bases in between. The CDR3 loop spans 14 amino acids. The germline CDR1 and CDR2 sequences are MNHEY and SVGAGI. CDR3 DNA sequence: TGTGCCAGCAGTCGCCGGGACTCCTACAATGAGCAGTTCTTC. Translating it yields CASSRRDSYNEQFF.

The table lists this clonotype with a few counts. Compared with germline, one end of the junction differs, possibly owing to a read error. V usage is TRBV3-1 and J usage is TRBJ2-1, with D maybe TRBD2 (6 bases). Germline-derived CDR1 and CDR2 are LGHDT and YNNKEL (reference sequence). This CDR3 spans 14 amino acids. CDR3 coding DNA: TGTGCCAGCAGAACAGCGGGCGAATACATTGAGCAGTTCTTC. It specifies CASRTAGEYIEQFF.

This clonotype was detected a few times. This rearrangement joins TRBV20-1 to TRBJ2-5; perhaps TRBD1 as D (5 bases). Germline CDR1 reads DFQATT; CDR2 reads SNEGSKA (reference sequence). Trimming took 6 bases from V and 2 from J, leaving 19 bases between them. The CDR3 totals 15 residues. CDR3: CSAPRYGQPQETQYF. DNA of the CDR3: TGCAGTGCCCCTCGTTACGGACAACCTCAAGAGACCCAGTACTTC.

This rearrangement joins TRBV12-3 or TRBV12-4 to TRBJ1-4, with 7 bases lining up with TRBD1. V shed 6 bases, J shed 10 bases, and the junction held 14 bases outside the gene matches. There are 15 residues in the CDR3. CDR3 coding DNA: TGTGCCAGCAGCTATGGAGGGGGCTACCCTGGAAAACTGTTTTTT. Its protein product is CASSYGGGYPGKLFF.

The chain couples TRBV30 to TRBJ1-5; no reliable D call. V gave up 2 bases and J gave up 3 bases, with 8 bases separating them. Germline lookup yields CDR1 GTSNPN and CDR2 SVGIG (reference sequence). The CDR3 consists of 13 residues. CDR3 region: CAWSNGLNQPQHF. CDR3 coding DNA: TGTGCCTGGAGTAATGGACTCAATCAGCCCCAGCATTTT. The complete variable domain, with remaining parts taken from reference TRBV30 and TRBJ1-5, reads SQTIHQWPATLVQPVGSPLSLECTVEGTSNPNLYWYRQAAGRGLQLLFYSVGIGQISSEVPQNLSASRPQDRQFILSSKKLLLSDSGFYLCAWSNGLNQPQHFGDGTRLSIL.

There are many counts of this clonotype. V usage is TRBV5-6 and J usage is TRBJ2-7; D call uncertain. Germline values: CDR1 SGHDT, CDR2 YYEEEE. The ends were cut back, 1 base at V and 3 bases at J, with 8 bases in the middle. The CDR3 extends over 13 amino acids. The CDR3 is CASSLNSLYEQYV. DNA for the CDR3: TGTGCCAGCAGCTTGAACAGCCTCTACGAGCAGTACGTC.

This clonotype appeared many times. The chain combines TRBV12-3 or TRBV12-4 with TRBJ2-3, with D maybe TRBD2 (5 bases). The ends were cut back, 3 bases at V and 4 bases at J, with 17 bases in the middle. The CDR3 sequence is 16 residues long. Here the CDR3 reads CASSLGGSALPDTQYF. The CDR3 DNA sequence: TGTGCCAGCAGTTTGGGTGGGAGTGCCCTCCCAGATACGCAGTATTTT.

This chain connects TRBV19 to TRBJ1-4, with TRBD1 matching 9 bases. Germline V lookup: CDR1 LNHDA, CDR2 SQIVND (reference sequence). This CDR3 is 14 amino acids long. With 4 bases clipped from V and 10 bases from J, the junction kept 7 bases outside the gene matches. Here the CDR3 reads CASSTGQGLGKLFF. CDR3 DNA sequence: TGTGCCAGTAGTACGGGACAGGGACTCGGAAAACTGTTTTTT.

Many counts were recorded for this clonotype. The CDR3 loop reads CASSYSVEVPTYEQYF. DNA for the CDR3: TGTGCCAGCAGTTACTCGGTTGAGGTCCCTACCTACGAGCAGTACTTC. The chain carries TRBV6-6 and TRBJ2-5; D gene ambiguous. Matching the DNA end better, TRBJ2-7 makes the J call doubtful. The CDR3 length is 16 residues. Germline V gene sequence: CDR1 MNHNY, CDR2 SVGAGI (reference sequence).

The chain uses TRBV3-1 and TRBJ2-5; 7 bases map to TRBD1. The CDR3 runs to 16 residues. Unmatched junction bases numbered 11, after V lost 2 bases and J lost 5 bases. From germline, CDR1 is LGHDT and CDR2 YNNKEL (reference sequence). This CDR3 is CASSQQPWDSEETQYF. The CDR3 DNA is TGTGCCAGCAGCCAACAACCGTGGGACAGTGAGGAGACCCAGTACTTC.

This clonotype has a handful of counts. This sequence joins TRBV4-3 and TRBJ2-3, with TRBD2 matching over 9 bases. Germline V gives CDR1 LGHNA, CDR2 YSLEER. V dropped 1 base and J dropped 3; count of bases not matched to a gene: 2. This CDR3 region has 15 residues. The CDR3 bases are TGCGCCAGCAGCCAAGGGGGACTAGCTACAGATACGCAGTATTTT. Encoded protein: CASSQGGLATDTQYF.

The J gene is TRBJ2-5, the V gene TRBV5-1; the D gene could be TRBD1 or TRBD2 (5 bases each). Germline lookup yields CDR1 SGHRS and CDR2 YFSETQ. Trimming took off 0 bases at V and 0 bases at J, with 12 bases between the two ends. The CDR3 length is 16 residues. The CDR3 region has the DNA TGCGCCAGCAGCTTGGTAGGGACGAATGACCAAGAGACCCAGTACTTC. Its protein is CASSLVGTNDQETQYF.

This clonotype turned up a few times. CDR3 region: CASSYTRTSVVNTQYF. CDR3 DNA sequence: TGTGCCAGCAGTTACACTCGGACTAGCGTTGTAAATACGCAGTATTTT. The V call is TRBV6-5, the J call TRBJ2-3, with 9 bases fitting TRBD2. V gave up 2 bases and J gave up 7 bases; unmatched junction bases: 10. From germline, CDR1 is MNHEY and CDR2 SVGAGI. This CDR3 has 16 residues.

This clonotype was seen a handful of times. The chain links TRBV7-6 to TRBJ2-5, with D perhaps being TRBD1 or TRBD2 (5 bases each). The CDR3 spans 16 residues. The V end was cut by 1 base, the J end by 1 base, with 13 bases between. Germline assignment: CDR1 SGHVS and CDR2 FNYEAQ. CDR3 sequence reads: CASSLGGTALQETQYF. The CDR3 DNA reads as TGTGCCAGCAGCTTAGGTGGGACGGCTCTCCAAGAGACCCAGTACTTC.